The 21 T cell receptor beta chains reported below all come from one sample, sequenced in a study of control samples from healthy donors and cancer patients. Produced via immunoSEQ multiplex PCR; TCRdb's table is partial and in-frame only. The table has about 180,000 clones, approximately 94% seen once. The sequenced sample was blood. Source of these receptors: a man aged 25-45 years in good health.

The rearrangement uses TRBV7-9 and TRBJ2-1; D may be TRBD2 (6 bases). Between the trimmed V and J ends, which lost 5 bases and 0 bases, there was a span of 20 bases. Per the germline V gene, CDR1 is SEHNR and CDR2 is FQNEAQ (reference sequence). The CDR3 is 18 residues long. The CDR3 protein is CASSTTLQRVVSYNEQFF. In nucleotides, the CDR3 is TGTGCCAGCAGCACCACCCTCCAGCGGGTGGTCTCCTACAATGAGCAGTTCTTC.

The chain couples TRBV12-5 to TRBJ1-2, with TRBD1 as a possible D gene (6 bases). This CDR3 spans 17 amino acids. From germline, CDR1 is LGHNT and CDR2 FRNRAP. V was shortened by 3 bases and J by 4 bases, with 21 bases between the two germline ends. CDR3 sequence: CASGFWTSRTDAYGYTF. For the CDR3, the DNA is TGTGCTAGTGGTTTTTGGACCAGCAGGACAGATGCCTATGGCTACACCTTC.

The gene calls are TRBV28 and TRBJ1-6; D is ambiguous. The CDR3 spans 16 residues. In germline, CDR1 is MDHEN, CDR2 SYDVKM. V was cut by 7 bases and J by 0 bases, with 13 bases left in between. The CDR3 DNA follows: TGTGCCAGCACCGACCACGGGAGCTCCTATAATTCACCCCTCCACTTT. It is translated as CASTDHGSSYNSPLHF.

The CDR3 is CASSEIRGGKDEKLFF. CDR3 DNA sequence: TGTGCCAGCAGTGAAATTAGGGGGGGGAAGGATGAAAAACTGTTTTTT. The J gene is TRBJ1-4, the V gene TRBV2; possible D gene TRBD1, 6 bases. V lost 2 bases to trimming and J lost 6 bases, with 16 bases between them. In germline, CDR1 is SNHLY, CDR2 FYNNEI. This CDR3 has 16 amino acids.

The table lists this clone with a count of one. CDR3 in DNA: TGTGCCAGCAGCCTGAACAGGGGAGGCAAACTGTTTTTT. Protein: CASSLNRGGKLFF. The chain couples TRBV27 to TRBJ1-4; 7 nucleotides agree with TRBD1. Germline V lookup: CDR1 MNHEY, CDR2 SMNVEV (reference sequence). This CDR3 has 13 amino acids. The J segment lost 11 bases and the V segment lost 6 bases, leaving 9 bases of the junction unmatched.

The chain's CDR3 is CASSFGRERSYTF. The CDR3 DNA reads as TGTGCCAGCAGTTTTGGCAGGGAGAGGAGCTACACCTTC. The rearrangement joins TRBV12-3 or TRBV12-4 to TRBJ1-2; D perhaps matches TRBD1 (5 bases). V lost 3 bases and J 9 bases, leaving 14 bases between the germline ends. The length of the CDR3 is 13 residues.

Turning to this clone: Likely a read error: the CDR3 ends without its conserved phenylalanine or tryptophan. It is unclear where the CDR3 begins or ends on the DNA, so no DNA is shown, and the CDR3 is as TCRdb lists it. This chain connects TRBV6-2 or TRBV6-3 to TRBJ2-7; the listed D gene, TRBD2, was not tested against the DNA. Germline V gives CDR1 MNHEY, CDR2 SVGEGT. The CDR3 is 10 residues long, counting both termini. CDR3 sequence: CASSYGAGGC.

This clone was detected only once. The chain links TRBV3-1 (or the pseudogene TRBV3-2) to TRBJ2-3; D may be TRBD2 (6 bases). This CDR3 is built from 19 residues. Germline CDR1 reads LGHDT; CDR2 reads YNNKEL (reference sequence). Trimming removed 0 bases at V and 0 bases at J, with 19 bases between. This CDR3 is CASSQDLIGGAISTDTQYF. DNA for the CDR3: TGTGCCAGCAGCCAAGATCTCATCGGGGGAGCCATTAGCACAGATACGCAGTATTTT.

The chain combines TRBV20-1 with TRBJ2-1, with 7 bases lining up with TRBD2. The V segment lost 3 bases and the J segment 6 bases; nucleotides outside the gene matches: 8. Germline lookup yields CDR1 DFQATT and CDR2 SNEGSKA (reference sequence). This CDR3 is 14 amino acids long. The CDR3 protein is CSASRLADPNEQFF. CDR3 DNA: TGCAGTGCTAGTCGGCTAGCGGACCCCAATGAGCAGTTCTTC.

This clone has just a few counts. The CDR3 spells CASSRLSAGGTTDTQYF. For the CDR3, the DNA is TGTGCCAGCAGTCGCCTCTCAGCGGGGGGGACCACAGATACGCAGTATTTT. The V gene is TRBV6-6, the J gene TRBJ2-3; 10 bases match TRBD2. Germline values: CDR1 MNHNY, CDR2 SVGAGI (reference sequence). V shed 5 bases and J 2 bases; nucleotides not matched to a gene: 10. The CDR3 consists of 17 residues.

This chain links TRBV18 with TRBJ2-4; the D is unclear. The CDR3 runs 16 residues. The germline V gene encodes CDR1 KGHSH and CDR2 LQKENI. Trimming took 3 bases from V and 0 from J, leaving 12 bases between them. The CDR3 region is CASSPQQSLAKNIQYF. The CDR3 coding sequence is TGTGCCAGCTCACCCCAACAGAGCCTAGCCAAAAACATTCAGTACTTC.

The chain joins TRBV28 to TRBJ2-7; a possible D gene is TRBD2 (5 bases). The CDR3 is 15 amino acids. CDR1 is MDHEN and CDR2 is SYDVKM in the germline V gene. V lost 10 bases to trimming and J lost 4 bases, with 23 bases between them. As DNA, the CDR3 is TGTGCCACCACCGTGGACGGGTTCGGGGTTTACGAGCAGTACTTC. Protein sequence: CATTVDGFGVYEQYF.

The chain recombines TRBV30 with TRBJ2-7; 8 bases align to TRBD1. Per the germline V gene, CDR1 is GTSNPN and CDR2 is SVGIG (reference sequence). V shed 1 base and J 0 bases; nucleotides not matched to a gene: 14. The CDR3 length is 18 residues. This chain's CDR3 is CAWSGGGRGLYGSYEQYF. The CDR3 DNA reads as TGTGCCTGGAGTGGAGGTGGCAGGGGGCTTTACGGCTCCTACGAGCAGTACTTC.

By share, this clone ranks as medium-sized. CDR3 sequence reads: CASSQDLSWTYNEQFF. The CDR3 nucleotides read TGTGCCAGCAGCCAAGATCTAAGTTGGACTTACAATGAGCAGTTCTTC. This chain links TRBV14 with TRBJ2-1; D is perhaps TRBD2 (5 bases). The CDR3 loop spans 16 amino acids. Trimming pared 0 bases from V and 4 bases from J, leaving 13 bases between. Germline V gene data show CDR1 as SGHDN and CDR2 as FVKESK.

This rearrangement joins TRBV11-2 to TRBJ1-4; D is perhaps TRBD1 (5 bases). Trimming cost V 5 bases and J 1 base, with 11 bases left between them. The CDR3 length is 15 residues. Germline V gene data show CDR1 as SGHAT and CDR2 as FQNNGV. The CDR3 here is CASSPGGRTNEKLFF. The CDR3 nucleotides read TGTGCCAGCAGCCCTGGGGGTCGAACTAATGAAAAACTGTTTTTT.

This chain links TRBV6-5 with TRBJ1-5; the D gene is possibly TRBD1 (6 bases). The CDR3 spans 13 residues. The V end lost 5 bases, the J end lost 7 bases, and 12 bases lay between the germline ends. The germline gives CDR1 MNHEY, CDR2 SVGAGI. CDR3 amino acids: CASSRGTQQPQHF. DNA of the CDR3: TGTGCCAGCAGTAGGGGGACTCAACAGCCCCAGCATTTT.

This chain joins TRBV11-2 and TRBJ1-1; TRBD1 matches 8 bases. Germline trimming cut 5 bases from V and 3 bases from J; bases unmatched to any gene: 2. This CDR3 contains 13 residues. CDR1 is SGHAT, CDR2 FQNNGV, per germline. The CDR3 DNA sequence: TGTGCCAGCAGCCAGGGGGCGTACACTGAAGCTTTCTTT. Translated, it gives CASSQGAYTEAFF.

The gene calls are TRBV18 and TRBJ1-2, with unresolved D. Germline assignment: CDR1 KGHSH and CDR2 LQKENI. The CDR3 is 13 residues long. The V end lost 2 bases, the J end lost 3 bases, and 7 bases lay between the germline ends. Here the CDR3 DNA reads TGTGCCAGCTCACCAGGGATGGACTATGGCTACACCTTC. Translation gives CASSPGMDYGYTF. Combining the CDR3 with reference TRBV18 and TRBJ1-2 gives the whole variable domain NAGVMQNPRHLVRRRGQEARLRCSPMKGHSHVYWYRQLPEEGLKFMVYLQKENIIDESGMPKERFSAEFPKEGPSILRIQQVVRGDSAAYFCASSPGMDYGYTFGSGTRLTVV.

The chain is built from TRBV6-5 and TRBJ2-1, with TRBD2 identical over 7 bases. The CDR3 contains 15 residues. The V and J ends lost 6 bases and 8 bases, in that order; junction bases with no gene match: 13. CDR1 is MNHEY, CDR2 SVGAGI, per germline. The DNA for the CDR3 is TGTGCCAGCAGGGCTAGTTTTGGGAGGGTCGATGAGCAGTTCTTC. Protein: CASRASFGRVDEQFF.

In nucleotides, the CDR3 is TGTGCCAGCTCACCATTAGCTAATAATTCACCCCTCCACTTT. Translation gives CASSPLANNSPLHF. This chain joins TRBV18 and TRBJ1-6; D unresolved. V lost 2 bases and J lost 5, with 7 bases in between. CDR3 length: 14 residues. Germline V gene data show CDR1 as KGHSH and CDR2 as LQKENI.

In DNA form, the CDR3 reads TGTGCCTGGAGTGAACAGGGGAGGGGTCAGTACTTC. Protein: CAWSEQGRGQYF. The chain links TRBV30 to TRBJ2-4; the D call may be TRBD1 or TRBD2 (7 bases each). CDR1 is GTSNPN, CDR2 SVGIG, per germline (reference sequence). V dropped 1 base and J dropped 12 bases, with 13 bases sitting between them. The CDR3 is made up of 12 amino acids.